This TCR beta chain was identified during a study of identical twins. Healthy Caucasian donors formed the entire cohort. Template switching, a step in the protocol, added a universal primer site, and cDNA carried unique molecular identifiers. TCRdb fed the 5' RACE reads into MiXCR, producing one record per CDR3 protein. The table lists 450,000 or so distinct CDR3 sequences, approximately 14% of them singletons. The germline V gene has CDR1 LGHNA and CDR2 YSLEER. The CDR3 is made up of 16 amino acids. V trimming: 1 base; J trimming: 6 bases; junction bases outside the gene matches: 5. This sample also belongs to another study, concerning yellow fever vaccine responses in identical twins.

The chain employs TRBV4-3 and TRBJ2-3; 12 bases fit TRBD2. Sequenced sample: CD4+ T cells sorted from blood. The TCR comes from a woman aged 18-35 years in good health. CDR3 loop: CASSQVRLAGGDTQYF. The DNA of the CDR3 is TGCGCCAGCAGCCAAGTACGTCTAGCGGGAGGGGATACGCAGTATTTT.